The 3 T cell receptor beta chains below were found in one sample sequenced in a study of blood T cell repertoires in COVID-19. The protocol was immunoSEQ multiplex PCR, while the TCRdb copy is restricted to in-frame clones and leaves out a portion. The sample lists 98,000 or so clones, less than 90% seen once, with roughly 5% in the top ten. Sequenced sample: peripheral blood. The receptor set was obtained from a human donor in a cohort sampled during active COVID-19.

This clone occurred once. The gene calls are TRBV23-1 and TRBJ2-3, with D maybe TRBD1 (8 bases). TRBV23-1 is annotated as an ORF whose role is uncertain. V lost 3 bases and J 7 bases, leaving 20 bases between the germline ends. The CDR3 has 16 residues. The CDR3 loop reads CASSQGGTGPPNTQYF. The CDR3 DNA sequence: TGCGCCAGCAGTCAGGGAGGGACAGGCCCCCCGAATACGCAGTATTTT.

The chain employs TRBV12-5 and TRBJ2-7; D possibly corresponds to TRBD1 (5 bases). Deletions cut 1 base from V and 7 bases from J, with 17 bases between. The CDR3 is 15 residues long. From germline, CDR1 is LGHNT and CDR2 FRNRAP. DNA for the CDR3: TGTGCTAGTGGTTTGGGGGGCAGCCCTACGAAGGAGCAGTACTTC. Translation: CASGLGGSPTKEQYF.

The rearrangement joins TRBV28 to TRBJ2-3, with D possibly being TRBD2 (6 bases). This CDR3 is 15 amino acids long. Germline V gene data show CDR1 as MDHEN and CDR2 as SYDVKM. Trimming shortened V by 5 bases and J by 4 bases, and 16 bases separated the two germline ends. The CDR3 DNA follows: TGTGCCAGCAGTCCCGCCCGTCCGGGGGCAGATACGCAGTATTTT. It encodes CASSPARPGADTQYF.